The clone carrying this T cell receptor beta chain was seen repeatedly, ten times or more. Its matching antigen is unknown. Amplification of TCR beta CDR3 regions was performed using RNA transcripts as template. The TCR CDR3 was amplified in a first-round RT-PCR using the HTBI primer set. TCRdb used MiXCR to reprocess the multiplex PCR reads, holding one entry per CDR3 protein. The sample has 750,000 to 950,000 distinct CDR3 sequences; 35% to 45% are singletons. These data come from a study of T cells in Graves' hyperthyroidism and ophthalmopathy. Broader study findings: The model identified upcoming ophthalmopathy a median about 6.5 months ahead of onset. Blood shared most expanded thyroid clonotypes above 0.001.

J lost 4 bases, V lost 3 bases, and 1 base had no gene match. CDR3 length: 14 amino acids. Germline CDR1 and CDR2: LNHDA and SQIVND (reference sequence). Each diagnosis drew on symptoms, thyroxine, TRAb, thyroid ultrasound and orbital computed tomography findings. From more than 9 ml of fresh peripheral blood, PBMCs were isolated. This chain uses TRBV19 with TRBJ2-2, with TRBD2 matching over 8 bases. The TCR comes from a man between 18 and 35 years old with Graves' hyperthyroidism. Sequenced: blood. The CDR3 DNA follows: TGTGCCAGTAGTATTGCGGGGGGCACCGGGGAGCTGTTTTTT. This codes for CASSIAGGTGELFF.